This passage covers 25 T cell receptor beta chains from one sample sequenced in a study of T cell responses to AZD1222 COVID-19 vaccine. The table came from immunoSEQ multiplex PCR; TCRdb's copy has only in-frame clones and leaves some out. The sample holds about 180,000 clones; around 90% are singletons and the top ten take around 1.9%. The source was peripheral blood, collected 28 days after the second AZD1222 dose. The receptors originated from an adult who received the AZD1222 COVID-19 vaccine.

The chain combines TRBV10-2 with TRBJ2-1, with a weak D call TRBD1 (5 bases). The germline V gene has CDR1 WSHSY and CDR2 SAAADI. The V end was cut by 3 bases, the J end by 7 bases, with 16 bases between. This CDR3 is 15 amino acids long. This chain's CDR3 is CASSEDRLVGNEQFF. The CDR3 nucleotides read TGCGCCAGCAGTGAAGACAGACTTGTAGGGAATGAGCAGTTCTTC.

In nucleotides, the CDR3 is TGCGCCAGCAGCTTGGATGGGCGACAGGGGAAAGAAAAACTGTTTTTT. This sequence encodes CASSLDGRQGKEKLFF. The genes are TRBV5-1 and TRBJ1-4; 8 positions agree with TRBD1. With 0 bases clipped from V and 8 bases from J, the junction kept 9 bases outside the gene matches. CDR1 is SGHRS and CDR2 is YFSETQ in the germline V gene. The CDR3 length is 16 residues.

The chain carries TRBV6-4 and TRBJ1-5; D is possibly TRBD1 (5 bases). Per germline, CDR1 MRHNA and CDR2 SNTAGT. V was cut by 5 bases and J by 6 bases, with 14 bases left in between. The CDR3 contains 14 residues. The chain's CDR3 is CASSQAGALQPQHF. Written as DNA, the CDR3 is TGTGCCAGCAGTCAGGCCGGGGCCCTTCAGCCCCAGCATTTT.

In nucleotides, the CDR3 is TGTGCCAGTAGTATAGGAGGGGGCCCGAGGACTGAAGCTTTCTTT. Its protein product is CASSIGGGPRTEAFF. The chain is built from TRBV19 and TRBJ1-1; 7 positions match TRBD1. The CDR3 loop spans 15 amino acids. J was trimmed by 5 bases and V by 1 base; bases with no gene match: 7. Germline V lookup: CDR1 LNHDA, CDR2 SQIVND (reference sequence).

The rearrangement uses TRBV28 and TRBJ1-3, with D uncertain. V lost 5 bases to trimming and J lost 0 bases, with 8 bases between them. This CDR3 region has 14 residues. From germline, CDR1 is MDHEN and CDR2 SYDVKM. The CDR3 here is CASSHGGSGNTIYF. DNA of the CDR3: TGTGCCAGCAGTCATGGAGGCTCTGGAAACACCATATATTTT.

The J gene is TRBJ2-7, the V gene TRBV3-1 (or the pseudogene TRBV3-2); D is undetermined. V was shortened by 0 bases and J by 2 bases, with 17 bases between the two germline ends. The CDR3 is 17 amino acids. The germline CDR1 and CDR2 sequences are LGHDT and YNNKEL (reference sequence). The CDR3: CASSQDKIWNLPYEQYF. CDR3 DNA: TGTGCCAGCAGCCAAGATAAGATCTGGAACCTTCCCTACGAGCAGTACTTC.

The chain carries TRBV5-1 and TRBJ2-5, with D unresolved. CDR3 size: 15 residues. With 2 bases removed from V and 5 bases from J, the gap between germline ends came to 16 bases. CDR1 and CDR2 from the germline V gene are SGHRS and YFSETQ. The CDR3 here is CASSFSPQEAETQYF. In nucleotides, the CDR3 is TGCGCCAGCAGCTTTAGTCCCCAAGAAGCGGAGACCCAGTACTTC.

The V call is TRBV5-6, the J call TRBJ1-1, with D perhaps TRBD1 (5 bases). This CDR3 is 13 amino acids long. The V end was cut by 4 bases, the J end by 11 bases, with 18 bases between. Germline V lookup: CDR1 SGHDT, CDR2 YYEEEE. CDR3 in DNA: TGTGCCAGCAGCCAGTACAGGTCCTCGGGGGCTTTCTTT. It yields the protein CASSQYRSSGAFF.

This chain joins TRBV5-1 and TRBJ2-7; 12 bases line up with TRBD2. J lost 7 bases, V lost 4 bases, and 18 bases had no gene match. Germline V CDR1 and CDR2: SGHRS, YFSETQ. The CDR3 is 18 residues long. CDR3 protein: CASSVTSGSIRLLGEQYF. The CDR3 region has the DNA TGCGCCAGCAGCGTGACTAGCGGGAGTATCCGCCTATTAGGAGAGCAGTACTTC.

This sequence joins TRBV21-1 and TRBJ1-1; TRBD1, the table's D call, was not compared with the DNA. TRBV21-1 is labeled a pseudogene. The CDR3 is 15 amino acids. The CDR3 DNA reads TGTGCCAGCAGCAAAGTTCAGGGCCTAGACGCTGAAGCTTTCTTT. Translation gives CASSKVQGLDAEAFF.

The sample holds a few counts of this clone. The identical CDR3 is also encoded by other nucleotide sequences in the sample. The V gene is TRBV18, the J gene TRBJ2-7, with a weak D call TRBD1 (6 bases). Germline lookup yields CDR1 KGHSH and CDR2 LQKENI. The CDR3 contains 12 residues. Trimming removed 3 bases at V and 3 bases at J, with 6 bases between. The CDR3 region is CASSPDSYEQYF. DNA of the CDR3: TGTGCCAGCTCACCGGACAGCTACGAGCAGTACTTC.

V is TRBV5-8 and J is TRBJ2-2, with a possible D match to TRBD2 (5 bases). V lost 2 bases and J lost 4, with 6 bases in between. CDR1 and CDR2 from the germline V gene are SGHTS and YDEGEE. The CDR3 is 13 amino acids. CDR3 bases: TGTGCCAGCAGCTTCGGGATCACCGGGGAGCTGTTTTTT. Its translation is CASSFGITGELFF.

This chain connects TRBV6-5 to TRBJ2-7, with 7 bases that match TRBD2. Germline values: CDR1 MNHEY, CDR2 SVGAGI. There are 15 residues in the CDR3. The V segment lost 0 bases and the J segment 4 bases; nucleotides outside the gene matches: 6. For the CDR3, the DNA is TGTGCCAGCAGTTACTCGATCGGGGGAGGGTACGAGCAGTACTTC. It is translated as CASSYSIGGGYEQYF.

V usage is TRBV4-2 and J usage is TRBJ1-1; a weak D match, TRBD1 (6 bases). The length of the CDR3 is 17 residues. CDR1 and CDR2 from the germline V gene are LGHNA and YNFKEQ. Between the trimmed V and J ends, which lost 3 bases and 2 bases, there was a span of 19 bases. The CDR3 reads CASSHMNQGRLNTEAFF. CDR3 nucleotide sequence: TGTGCCAGCAGCCATATGAACCAGGGGAGGTTAAACACTGAAGCTTTCTTT.

The chain recombines TRBV30 with TRBJ2-5; 9 bases align to TRBD2. CDR3 length: 12 amino acids. CDR1 is GTSNPN, CDR2 SVGIG, per germline (reference sequence). V gave up 2 bases and J gave up 9 bases; unmatched junction bases: 4. The CDR3 loop reads CAWSPSGEAQYF. CDR3 in DNA: TGTGCCTGGAGTCCTAGCGGGGAGGCCCAGTACTTC.

The chain combines TRBV5-5 with TRBJ1-5, with 8 bases identical to TRBD1. Germline assignment: CDR1 SGHKS and CDR2 YYEKEE (reference sequence). The trim removed 5 bases at V and 0 bases at J, leaving 13 bases unmatched. The CDR3 length is 18 residues. The CDR3 sequence is CASSIDRGGGDSNQPQHF. The CDR3, as DNA: TGTGCCAGCAGTATCGACAGGGGAGGGGGTGATAGCAATCAGCCCCAGCATTTT.

The chain joins TRBV30 to TRBJ1-2, with a weak D call TRBD1 (6 bases). Per germline, CDR1 GTSNPN and CDR2 SVGIG (reference sequence). V lost 3 bases and J 8 bases, leaving 10 bases between the germline ends. CDR3 size: 11 residues. The CDR3 region has the DNA TGTGCCTGGAGCGAAGACAGGGGCTACACCTTC. It yields the protein CAWSEDRGYTF.

The V call is TRBV3-1 (or the pseudogene TRBV3-2), the J call TRBJ1-3; D unresolved. The CDR3 spans 15 residues. V lost 1 base, J lost 4 bases, and 11 bases lay in between. Germline V gene sequence: CDR1 LGHDT, CDR2 YNNKEL (reference sequence). CDR3 region: CASSQVRTDGNTIYF. The CDR3 DNA is TGTGCCAGCAGCCAAGTACGAACAGACGGAAACACCATATATTTT.

The chain joins TRBV6-5 to TRBJ1-1; TRBD1 aligns across 7 bases. Per germline, CDR1 MNHEY and CDR2 SVGAGI. CDR3 length: 14 residues. V shed 0 bases and J 8 bases; nucleotides not matched to a gene: 6. CDR3 in DNA: TGTGCCAGCAGTTACTCTTTCCGGGACAGAGAAGCTTTCTTT. This sequence encodes CASSYSFRDREAFF.

The chain carries TRBV4-3 and TRBJ2-3, with 9 nucleotides matching TRBD1. Trimming cost V 4 bases and J 2 bases; bases outside gene matches: 7. From germline, CDR1 is LGHNA and CDR2 YSLEER. There are 16 residues in the CDR3. The CDR3 loop reads CASSLSTGGFTDTQYF. The CDR3 DNA sequence: TGCGCCAGCAGCCTGTCGACAGGGGGTTTCACAGATACGCAGTATTTT.

The gene calls are TRBV11-2 and TRBJ1-4; D ambiguous. The V gene's germline CDR1 is SGHAT and CDR2 FQNNGV. The CDR3 consists of 15 residues. The V gene lost 6 bases and the J gene lost 0 bases, with 11 bases spanning the gap. CDR3 loop: CASRVGPATNEKLFF. CDR3 nucleotide sequence: TGTGCCAGCAGGGTGGGCCCTGCAACTAATGAAAAACTGTTTTTT.

The chain has TRBV9 and TRBJ2-7; no firm D call. Germline loops: CDR1 SGDLS, CDR2 YYNGEE. The CDR3 covers 15 residues. The V end lost 2 bases, the J end lost 2 bases, and 14 bases lay between the germline ends. The CDR3 sequence: CASSVTGLVPYEQYF. The CDR3 region has the DNA TGTGCCAGCAGCGTGACGGGTTTAGTCCCCTACGAGCAGTACTTC.

This sequence joins TRBV5-6 and TRBJ1-3; D is perhaps TRBD1 (5 bases). The ends were cut back, 2 bases at V and 2 bases at J, with 17 bases in the middle. There are 17 residues in the CDR3. Germline CDR1 and CDR2: SGHDT and YYEEEE. CDR3 in amino acids: CASSFRDPTPAGNTIYF. The CDR3 region has the DNA TGTGCCAGCAGCTTCCGGGACCCCACACCGGCTGGAAACACCATATATTTT.

This chain links TRBV11-1 with TRBJ2-7; 11 bases are shared with TRBD1. Unmatched junction bases numbered 6, after V lost 4 bases and J lost 4 bases. The V gene's germline CDR1 is SGHAT and CDR2 FQDESV (reference sequence). The CDR3 totals 15 residues. CDR3 nucleotide sequence: TGTGCCAGCAGCTATACCGGGACAGGGGGGTACGAGCAGTACTTC. Its protein is CASSYTGTGGYEQYF.

The chain couples TRBV6-8 to TRBJ2-2; TRBD1 matches at 11 bases. After removal of 6 bases from V and 4 bases from J, the junction contained 22 bases not matched to a gene. The germline CDR1 and CDR2 sequences are MNHGY and SAAAGT. The CDR3 loop spans 21 amino acids. The CDR3, as DNA: TGTGCCAGCAGCCGCCGAAGGACAGGGGGCGCGAGGCGAACGGTCACCGGGGAGCTGTTTTTT. Translated, it gives CASSRRRTGGARRTVTGELFF.